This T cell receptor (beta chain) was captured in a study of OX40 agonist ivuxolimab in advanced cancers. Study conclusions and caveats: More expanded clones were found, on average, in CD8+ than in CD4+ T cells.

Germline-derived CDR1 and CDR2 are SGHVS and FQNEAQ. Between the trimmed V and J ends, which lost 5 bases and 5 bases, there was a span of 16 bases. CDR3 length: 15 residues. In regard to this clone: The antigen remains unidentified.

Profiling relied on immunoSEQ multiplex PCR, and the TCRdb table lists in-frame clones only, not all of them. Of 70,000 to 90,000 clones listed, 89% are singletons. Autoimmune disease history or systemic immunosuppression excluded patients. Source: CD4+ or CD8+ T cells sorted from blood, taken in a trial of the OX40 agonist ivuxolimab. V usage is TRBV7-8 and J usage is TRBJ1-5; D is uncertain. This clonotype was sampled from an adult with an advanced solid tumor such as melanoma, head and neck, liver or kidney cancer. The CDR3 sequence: CASSKTTPEDQPQHF. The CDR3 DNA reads TGTGCCAGCAGCAAGACCACACCAGAGGATCAGCCCCAGCATTTT.